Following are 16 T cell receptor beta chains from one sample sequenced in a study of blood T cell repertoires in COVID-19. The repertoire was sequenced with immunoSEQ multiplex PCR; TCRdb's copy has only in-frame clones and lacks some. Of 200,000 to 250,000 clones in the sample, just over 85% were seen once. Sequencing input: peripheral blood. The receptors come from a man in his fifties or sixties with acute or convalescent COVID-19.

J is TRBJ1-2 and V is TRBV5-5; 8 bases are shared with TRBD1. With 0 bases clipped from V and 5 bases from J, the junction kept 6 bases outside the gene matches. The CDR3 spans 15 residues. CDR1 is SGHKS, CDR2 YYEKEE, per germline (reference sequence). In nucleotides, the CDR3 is TGTGCCAGCAGCTTGGGACAGGGGTCCCCTTATGGCTACACCTTC. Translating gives CASSLGQGSPYGYTF.

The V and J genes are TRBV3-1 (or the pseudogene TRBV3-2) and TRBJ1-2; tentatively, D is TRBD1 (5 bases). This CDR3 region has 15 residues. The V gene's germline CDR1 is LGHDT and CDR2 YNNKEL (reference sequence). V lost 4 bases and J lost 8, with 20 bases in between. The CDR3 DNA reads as TGTGCCAGCAGCCTAACAGAGGCAGGGCGATGGGGCTACACCTTC. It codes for CASSLTEAGRWGYTF.

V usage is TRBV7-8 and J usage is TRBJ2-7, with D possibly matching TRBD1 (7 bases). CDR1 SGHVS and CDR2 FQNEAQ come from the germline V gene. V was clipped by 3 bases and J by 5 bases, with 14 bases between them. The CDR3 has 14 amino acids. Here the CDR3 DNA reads TGTGCCAGCAGCTTCCGGACAGGCGGGGACGAGCAGTACTTC. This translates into CASSFRTGGDEQYF.

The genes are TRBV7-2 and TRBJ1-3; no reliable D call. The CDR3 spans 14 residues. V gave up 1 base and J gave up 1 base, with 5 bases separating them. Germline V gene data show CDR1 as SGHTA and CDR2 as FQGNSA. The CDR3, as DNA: TGTGCCAGCAGCTTAGGAGATTCTGGAAACACCATATATTTT. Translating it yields CASSLGDSGNTIYF. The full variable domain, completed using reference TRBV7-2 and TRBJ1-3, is GAGVSQSPSNKVTEKGKDVELRCDPISGHTALYWYRQSLGQGLEFLIYFQGNSAPDKSGLPSDRFSAERTGGSVSTLTIQRTQQEDSAVYLCASSLGDSGNTIYFGEGSWLTVV.

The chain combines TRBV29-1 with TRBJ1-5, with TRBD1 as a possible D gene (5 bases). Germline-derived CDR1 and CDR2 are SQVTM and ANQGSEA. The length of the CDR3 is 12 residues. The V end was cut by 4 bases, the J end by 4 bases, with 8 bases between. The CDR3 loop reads CSVATGNQPQHF. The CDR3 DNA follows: TGCAGCGTTGCTACAGGTAATCAGCCCCAGCATTTT.

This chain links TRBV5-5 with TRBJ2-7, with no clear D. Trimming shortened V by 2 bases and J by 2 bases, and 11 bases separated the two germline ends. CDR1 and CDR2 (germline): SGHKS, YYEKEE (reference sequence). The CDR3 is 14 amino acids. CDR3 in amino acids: CASSFEVTAYEQYF. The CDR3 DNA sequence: TGTGCCAGCAGCTTTGAGGTTACCGCCTACGAGCAGTACTTC.

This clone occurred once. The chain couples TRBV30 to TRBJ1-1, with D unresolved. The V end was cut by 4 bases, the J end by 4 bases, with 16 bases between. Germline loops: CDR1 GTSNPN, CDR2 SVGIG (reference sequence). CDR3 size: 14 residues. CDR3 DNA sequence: TGTGCCTGGACAGCAGACTCGCTGAGCACTGAAGCTTTCTTT. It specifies CAWTADSLSTEAFF.

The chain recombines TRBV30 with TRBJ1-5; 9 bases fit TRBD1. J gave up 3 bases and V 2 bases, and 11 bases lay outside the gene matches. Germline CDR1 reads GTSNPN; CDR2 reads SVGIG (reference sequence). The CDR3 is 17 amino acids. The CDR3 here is CAWSPSRQGGINQPQHF. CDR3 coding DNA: TGTGCCTGGAGTCCCTCCAGACAGGGGGGAATCAATCAGCCCCAGCATTTT.

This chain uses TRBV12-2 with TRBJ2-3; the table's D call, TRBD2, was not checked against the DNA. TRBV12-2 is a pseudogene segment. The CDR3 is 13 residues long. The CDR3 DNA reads TGTGCAAGTCGCTCCAAGACCCGGCGGTCGCAGTATTTT. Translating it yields CASRSKTRRSQYF.

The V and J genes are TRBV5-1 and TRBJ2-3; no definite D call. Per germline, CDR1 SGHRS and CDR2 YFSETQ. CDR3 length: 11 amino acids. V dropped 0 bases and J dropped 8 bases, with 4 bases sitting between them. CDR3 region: CASSLGPTQYF. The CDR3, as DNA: TGCGCCAGCAGCTTGGGGCCTACGCAGTATTTT.

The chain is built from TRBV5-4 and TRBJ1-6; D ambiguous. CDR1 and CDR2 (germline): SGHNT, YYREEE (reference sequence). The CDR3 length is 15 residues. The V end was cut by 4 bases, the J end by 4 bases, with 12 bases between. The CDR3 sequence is CASSPYQVYNSPLHF. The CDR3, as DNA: TGTGCCAGCAGCCCTTACCAGGTTTATAATTCACCCCTCCACTTT.

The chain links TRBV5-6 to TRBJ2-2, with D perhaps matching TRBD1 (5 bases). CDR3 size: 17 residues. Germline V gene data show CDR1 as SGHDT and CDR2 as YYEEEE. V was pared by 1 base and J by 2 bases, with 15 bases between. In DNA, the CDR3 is TGTGCCAGCAGCTTGCGCCTTGGGGCAGTTAACACCGGGGAGCTGTTTTTT. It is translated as CASSLRLGAVNTGELFF.

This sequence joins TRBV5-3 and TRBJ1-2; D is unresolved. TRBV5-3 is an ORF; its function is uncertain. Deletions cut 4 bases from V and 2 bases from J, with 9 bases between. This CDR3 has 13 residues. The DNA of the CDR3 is TGTGCCAGAAGCCTTACAGCAAACTATGGCTACACCTTC. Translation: CARSLTANYGYTF.

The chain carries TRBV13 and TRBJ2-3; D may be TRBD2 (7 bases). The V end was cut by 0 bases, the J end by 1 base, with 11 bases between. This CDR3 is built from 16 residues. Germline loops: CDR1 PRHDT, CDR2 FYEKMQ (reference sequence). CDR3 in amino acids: CASSLGRGAGTDTQYF. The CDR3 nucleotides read TGTGCCAGCAGCTTAGGCCGGGGGGCTGGCACAGATACGCAGTATTTT.

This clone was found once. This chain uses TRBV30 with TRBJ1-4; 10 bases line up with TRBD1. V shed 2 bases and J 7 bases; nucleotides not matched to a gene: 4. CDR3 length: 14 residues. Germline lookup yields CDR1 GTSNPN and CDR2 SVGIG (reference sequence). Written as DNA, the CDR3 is TGTGCCTGGAGTTCGGGACAGGGGCTTGAAAAACTGTTTTTT. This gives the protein CAWSSGQGLEKLFF.

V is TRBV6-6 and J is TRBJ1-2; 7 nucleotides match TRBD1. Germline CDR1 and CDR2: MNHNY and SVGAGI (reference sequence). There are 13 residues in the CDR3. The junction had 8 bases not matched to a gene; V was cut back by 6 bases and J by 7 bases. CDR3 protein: CASRPGQELGYTF. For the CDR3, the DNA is TGTGCCAGCAGACCCGGACAGGAACTTGGCTACACCTTC.